The 4 T cell receptor beta chains below were found in one sample sequenced in a study of T cell changes during pregnancy in multiple sclerosis (dated by TCRdb to 2018 to 2020). The library came from the immunoSEQ multiplex PCR assay. The table was pulled from immuneACCESS by TCRdb, which kept in-frame rearrangements only. Such tables lose some clones; where checked, under half of the loss comes from unresolved V genes, and the rest has no known cause. A total of about 20,000 clones appear in this sample, 70% to 90% of them only once. The ten biggest clones cover less than 6.5% of the sample. The sequencing used CD8+ T cells from peripheral blood mononuclear cells, collected in the second trimester of pregnancy. These receptors were collected from a female donor in good health, enrolled as a control in a pregnancy study.

The count of this clone is one. The rearrangement uses TRBV9 and TRBJ2-7; weak D call: TRBD2 (5 bases). V dropped 0 bases and J dropped 2 bases, with 9 bases sitting between them. Germline CDR1 SGDLS, CDR2 YYNGEE. The CDR3 consists of 14 residues. The CDR3 region is CASSVGGSAYEQYF. The DNA of the CDR3 is TGTGCCAGCAGCGTAGGGGGTAGCGCCTACGAGCAGTACTTC.

The chain joins TRBV6-4 to TRBJ2-6, with 8 bases fitting TRBD1. CDR1 and CDR2 from the germline V gene are MRHNA and SNTAGT. The CDR3 totals 17 residues. V trimming: 2 bases; J trimming: 0 bases; junction bases outside the gene matches: 3. The CDR3 DNA is TGTGCCAGCAGTGACGGCACAGGGGGCTCTGGGGCCAACGTCCTGACTTTC. Translation gives CASSDGTGGSGANVLTF.

The CDR3 DNA reads TGTGCTTCCAAGCGGGAGTTATTAGATACGCAGTATTTT. Encoded protein: CASKRELLDTQYF. The chain carries TRBV30 and TRBJ2-3; TRBD2 aligns across 8 bases. The CDR3 runs 13 residues. CDR1 and CDR2 from the germline V gene are GTSNPN and SVGIG (reference sequence).

This clone was seen just once. The V gene is TRBV5-5, the J gene TRBJ1-6; D not resolved. Looked up from germline, CDR1 is SGHKS and CDR2 is YYEKEE (reference sequence). The CDR3 has 17 residues. Between the trimmed V and J ends, which lost 1 base and 10 bases, there was a span of 21 bases. CDR3: CASSLMDVGVSGSPLHF. The CDR3 DNA is TGTGCCAGCAGCTTGATGGATGTTGGGGTGTCGGGATCACCCCTCCACTTT.